Sequencing of this TCR beta chain was carried out in a study of blood T cell repertoires in COVID-19. Looked up from germline, CDR1 is SGHKS and CDR2 is YYEKEE (reference sequence). V lost 1 base to trimming and J lost 0 bases, with 11 bases between them. The CDR3 loop spans 16 amino acids. The authors' processing: Scientists estimated how many nucleated cells there were by amplifying reference gene primers. Profiling relied on immunoSEQ multiplex PCR, and the TCRdb table lists in-frame clones only, not all of them. From that table come the V and J calls and clone size; the DNA was used to work out D and trimming. The table includes some 230,000 clones, roughly 84% detected once.

This TCR came from a man in his forties or fifties who had recovered from COVID-19. The sequencing sample was made of peripheral blood. This sequence joins TRBV5-5 and TRBJ2-1; D might be TRBD2 (6 bases). CDR3 protein: CASSLYSGGSYNEQFF. The CDR3 nucleotides read TGTGCCAGCAGCTTGTATTCCGGGGGCTCCTACAATGAGCAGTTCTTC.